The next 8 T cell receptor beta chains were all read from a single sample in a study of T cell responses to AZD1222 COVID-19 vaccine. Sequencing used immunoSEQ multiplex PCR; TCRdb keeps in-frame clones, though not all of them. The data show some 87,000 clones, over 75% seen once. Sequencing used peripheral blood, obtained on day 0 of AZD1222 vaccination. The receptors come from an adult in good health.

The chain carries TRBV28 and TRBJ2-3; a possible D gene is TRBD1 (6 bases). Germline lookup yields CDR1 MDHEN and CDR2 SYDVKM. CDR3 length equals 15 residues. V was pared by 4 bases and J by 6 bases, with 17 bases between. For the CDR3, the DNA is TGTGCCAGCAGTTCGGGGACAACCCGGTGGGATACGCAGTATTTT. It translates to CASSSGTTRWDTQYF.

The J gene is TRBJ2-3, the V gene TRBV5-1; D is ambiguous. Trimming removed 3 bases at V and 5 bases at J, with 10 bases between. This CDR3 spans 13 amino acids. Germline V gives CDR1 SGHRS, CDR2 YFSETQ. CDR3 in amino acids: CASSSLPGDTQYF. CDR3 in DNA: TGCGCCAGCAGCTCCCTGCCTGGAGATACGCAGTATTTT.

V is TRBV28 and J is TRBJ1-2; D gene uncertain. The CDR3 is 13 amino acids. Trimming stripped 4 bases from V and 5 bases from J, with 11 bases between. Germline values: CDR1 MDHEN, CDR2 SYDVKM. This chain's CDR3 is CASSSQELYGYTF. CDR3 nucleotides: TGTGCCAGCAGTTCCCAAGAACTGTATGGCTACACCTTC.

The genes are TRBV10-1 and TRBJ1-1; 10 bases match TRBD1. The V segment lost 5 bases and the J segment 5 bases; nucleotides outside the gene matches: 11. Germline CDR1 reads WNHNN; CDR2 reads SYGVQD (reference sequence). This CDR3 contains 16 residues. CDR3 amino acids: CASSYRRDRGMTEAFF. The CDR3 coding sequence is TGCGCCAGCAGTTACCGCCGGGACAGGGGAATGACTGAAGCTTTCTTT.

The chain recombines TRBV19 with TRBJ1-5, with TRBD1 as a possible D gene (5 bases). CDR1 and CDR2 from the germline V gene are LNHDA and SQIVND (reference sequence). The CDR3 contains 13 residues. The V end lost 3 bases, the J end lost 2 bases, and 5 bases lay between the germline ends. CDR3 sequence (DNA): TGTGCCAGTAGTATGGGGGGCAATCAGCCCCAGCATTTT. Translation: CASSMGGNQPQHF.

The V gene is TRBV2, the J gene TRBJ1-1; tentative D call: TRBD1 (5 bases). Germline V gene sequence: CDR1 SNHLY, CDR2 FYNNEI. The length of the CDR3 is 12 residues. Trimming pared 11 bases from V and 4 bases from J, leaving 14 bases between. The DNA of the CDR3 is TGTGCCCAGGGTATCGGGCCCACTGAAGCTTTCTTT. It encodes CAQGIGPTEAFF.

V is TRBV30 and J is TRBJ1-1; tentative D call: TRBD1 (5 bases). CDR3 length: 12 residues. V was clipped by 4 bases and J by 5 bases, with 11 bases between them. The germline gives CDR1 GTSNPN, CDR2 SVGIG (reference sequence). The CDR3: CAWMEGRTEAFF. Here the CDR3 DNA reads TGTGCCTGGATGGAGGGACGAACTGAAGCTTTCTTT.

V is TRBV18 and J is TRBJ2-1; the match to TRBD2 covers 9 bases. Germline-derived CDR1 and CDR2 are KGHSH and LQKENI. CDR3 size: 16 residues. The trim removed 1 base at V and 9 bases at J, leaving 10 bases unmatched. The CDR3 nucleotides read TGTGCCAGCTCACCACACCCTAGCGGGATCGGAGGTGAGCAGTTCTTC. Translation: CASSPHPSGIGGEQFF.